Listed here are 29 T cell receptor beta chains from one sample, sequenced in a study of PD-L1 blockade in urothelial cancer. Sequenced by immunoSEQ multiplex PCR; TCRdb stores in-frame clones only, minus some. The sample holds about 110,000 clones; around 85% are singletons and the top ten take about 2.3%. The source material was PBMCs, sampled around atezolizumab (anti-PD-L1) treatment. The receptors were sampled from a man aged 50 or older with urothelial cancer.

The rearrangement links TRBV30 to TRBJ1-3; D is possibly TRBD1 (6 bases). V was clipped by 3 bases and J by 2 bases, with 11 bases between them. Looked up from germline, CDR1 is GTSNPN and CDR2 is SVGIG (reference sequence). The CDR3 loop spans 14 amino acids. CDR3 nucleotide sequence: TGTGCCTGGAGCCTGACAGGACCTGGAAACACCATATATTTT. Translating gives CAWSLTGPGNTIYF.

The gene calls are TRBV19 and TRBJ2-2, with 7 bases identical to TRBD2. The germline CDR1 and CDR2 sequences are LNHDA and SQIVND (reference sequence). V lost 1 base and J lost 6; bases outside the gene matches: 5. The CDR3 is 15 amino acids. The DNA of the CDR3 is TGTGCCAGTAGTATAGGCGCGGGAGTCTCCGGGGAGCTGTTTTTT. It encodes CASSIGAGVSGELFF.

This clone was counted between two and nine times. The chain carries TRBV2 and TRBJ1-5, with D perhaps matching TRBD1 (5 bases). Germline CDR1 and CDR2: SNHLY and FYNNEI. Trimming stripped 8 bases from V and 3 bases from J, with 8 bases between. The CDR3 length is 12 residues. CDR3 loop: CASWGDNQPQHF. CDR3 nucleotides: TGTGCCAGCTGGGGGGACAATCAGCCCCAGCATTTT.

The genes are TRBV11-2 and TRBJ2-1, with D possibly TRBD2 on 6 matching bases. This CDR3 is built from 17 residues. V shed 2 bases and J shed 7 bases, with 21 bases lying between them. Per the germline V gene, CDR1 is SGHAT and CDR2 is FQNNGV. This CDR3 reads CASSLQRTLGRGNEQFF. Here the CDR3 DNA reads TGTGCCAGCAGCTTACAACGCACCTTGGGTCGGGGGAATGAGCAGTTCTTC.

The chain has TRBV28 and TRBJ2-7; 10 positions agree with TRBD2. Looked up from germline, CDR1 is MDHEN and CDR2 is SYDVKM. The V gene end was trimmed by 2 bases and the J gene end by 3 bases; junction bases not matched to a gene: 7. This CDR3 is built from 16 residues. This CDR3 reads CASSLRASGSLYEQYF. The CDR3 DNA reads TGTGCCAGCAGTTTAAGGGCTAGCGGGAGCCTCTACGAGCAGTACTTC.

This chain connects TRBV19 to TRBJ2-7; the match to TRBD2 covers 9 bases. The CDR3 spans 16 residues. Germline V CDR1 and CDR2: LNHDA, SQIVND (reference sequence). J gave up 4 bases and V 4 bases, and 11 bases lay outside the gene matches. The CDR3 reads CASSTSPSGIYYEQYF. The CDR3 DNA reads as TGTGCCAGTAGTACATCACCTAGCGGGATTTATTACGAGCAGTACTTC. The variable domain in full, with the rest retrieved from reference TRBV19 and TRBJ2-7, is DGGITQSPKYLFRKEGQNVTLSCEQNLNHDAMYWYRQDPGQGLRLIYYSQIVNDFQKGDIAEGYSVSREKKESFPLTVTSAQKNPTAFYLCASSTSPSGIYYEQYFGPGTRLTVT.

DNA for the CDR3: TGCGCCAGCAGCCAAGCCTACGGGGGTAGGGACATTCAGTACTTC. It is translated as CASSQAYGGRDIQYF. The chain links TRBV4-1 to TRBJ2-4; D perhaps matches TRBD2 (6 bases). With 1 base removed from V and 8 bases from J, the gap between germline ends came to 15 bases. CDR1 is MGHRA and CDR2 is YSYEKL in the germline V gene. The CDR3 runs 15 residues.

The chain carries TRBV7-8 and TRBJ2-6; TRBD2 is a possible D gene (7 bases). The CDR3 is 17 residues long. Germline V lookup: CDR1 SGHVS, CDR2 FQNEAQ. V dropped 5 bases and J dropped 1 base, with 15 bases sitting between them. CDR3 residues: CASSPTRGGSGANVLTF. CDR3 coding DNA: TGTGCCAGCAGCCCGACTAGGGGGGGATCTGGGGCCAACGTCCTGACTTTC.

The chain links TRBV9 to TRBJ2-5, with 13 bases matching TRBD2. Germline values: CDR1 SGDLS, CDR2 YYNGEE. This CDR3 is 16 amino acids long. V shed 5 bases, J shed 4 bases, and the junction held 8 bases outside the gene matches. CDR3 sequence: CASSSRTSGSRETQYF. The DNA of the CDR3 is TGTGCCAGCAGTTCTCGGACTAGCGGGAGTCGAGAGACCCAGTACTTC. Variable domain in full (rest from reference TRBV9 and TRBJ2-5): DSGVTQTPKHLITATGQRVTLRCSPRSGDLSVYWYQQSLDQGLQFLIQYYNGEERAKGNILERFSAQQFPDLHSELNLSSLELGDSALYFCASSSRTSGSRETQYFGPGTRLLVL.

This clone was seen just once. The chain combines TRBV7-8 with TRBJ2-1, with a weak D call TRBD2 (5 bases). The CDR3 extends over 15 amino acids. The germline gives CDR1 SGHVS, CDR2 FQNEAQ. V lost 0 bases and J lost 2, with 8 bases in between. CDR3 loop: CASSLAGATYNEQFF. In nucleotides, the CDR3 is TGTGCCAGCAGCTTAGCGGGAGCCACCTACAATGAGCAGTTCTTC.

The rearrangement uses TRBV9 and TRBJ2-2, with D possibly TRBD1 on 5 matching bases. CDR1 is SGDLS, CDR2 YYNGEE, per germline. Trimming took off 4 bases at V and 4 bases at J, with 23 bases between the two ends. The CDR3 is 18 residues long. The CDR3 nucleotides read TGTGCCAGCAGCCCGACCCTTTCCCTGTTTAGGGGCACCGGGGAGCTGTTTTTT. It codes for CASSPTLSLFRGTGELFF.

The rearrangement joins TRBV25-1 to TRBJ1-4; maybe TRBD1 (6 bases). Germline-derived CDR1 and CDR2 are MGHDK and SYGVNS. The CDR3 covers 15 residues. V was pared by 5 bases and J by 6 bases, with 16 bases between. The DNA of the CDR3 is TGTGCCAGCAGTTTTACGACAGGCCAGCATGAAAAACTGTTTTTT. It encodes CASSFTTGQHEKLFF.

The J gene is TRBJ2-5, the V gene TRBV7-2; TRBD2 might be the D (6 bases). V was pared by 1 base and J by 2 bases, with 11 bases between. The CDR3 is 15 amino acids. From germline, CDR1 is SGHTA and CDR2 FQGNSA. The CDR3 is CASSLVQGLQETQYF. The CDR3 bases are TGTGCCAGCAGCTTAGTCCAAGGACTACAAGAGACCCAGTACTTC.

CDR3 residues: CASSRTIHHSGNTIYF. CDR3 in DNA: TGTGCCAGCAGTCGAACTATACACCACTCTGGAAACACCATATATTTT. J is TRBJ1-3 and V is TRBV28; D is undetermined. This CDR3 contains 16 residues. V lost 5 bases and J 0 bases, leaving 14 bases between the germline ends. Germline V gene sequence: CDR1 MDHEN, CDR2 SYDVKM.

In this sample, this clone turned up a few times. The chain combines TRBV7-9 with TRBJ2-1, with a tentative D call TRBD2 (6 bases). Germline V gene data show CDR1 as SEHNR and CDR2 as FQNEAQ (reference sequence). V shed 3 bases and J shed 5 bases, with 14 bases lying between them. CDR3 length equals 15 residues. The CDR3 loop reads CASSFGIAENNEQFF. The CDR3 nucleotides read TGTGCCAGCAGCTTTGGTATAGCGGAAAACAATGAGCAGTTCTTC.

The CDR3 sequence: CASSGSGTRGETQYF. CDR3 DNA sequence: TGTGCCAGCAGCGGTTCCGGGACTAGAGGGGAGACCCAGTACTTC. The V gene is TRBV9, the J gene TRBJ2-5, with 8 bases that match TRBD2. Germline values: CDR1 SGDLS, CDR2 YYNGEE. This CDR3 region has 15 residues. The junction had 9 bases not matched to a gene; V was cut back by 3 bases and J by 5 bases.

To note about this clone: Other nucleotide sequences from this sample produce the same CDR3. The chain is built from TRBV7-9 and TRBJ2-3; no clear D gene. CDR3 length equals 11 residues. Trimming cost V 2 bases and J 6 bases, with 3 bases left between them. CDR1 and CDR2 (germline): SEHNR, FQNEAQ (reference sequence). CDR3 amino acids: CASSLSDTQYF. The CDR3 DNA reads as TGTGCCAGCAGCTTAAGCGATACGCAGTATTTT. Using reference TRBV7-9 and TRBJ2-3 for the parts outside the CDR3, the full variable domain is DTGVSQNPRHKITKRGQNVTFRCDPISEHNRLYWYRQTLGQGPEFLTYFQNEAQLEKSRLLSDRFSAERPKGSFSTLEIQRTEQGDSAMYLCASSLSDTQYFGPGTRLTVL.

The chain recombines TRBV19 with TRBJ2-4; 7 nucleotides agree with TRBD1. Per the germline V gene, CDR1 is LNHDA and CDR2 is SQIVND (reference sequence). The junction had 19 bases not matched to a gene; V was cut back by 7 bases and J by 10 bases. The CDR3 is 16 residues long. DNA of the CDR3: TGTGCCAGTACCTCACTCGGTGTCCCGGGACAGATGATTCAGTACTTC. Translation: CASTSLGVPGQMIQYF. The whole variable domain, filled in from reference TRBV19 and TRBJ2-4, reads DGGITQSPKYLFRKEGQNVTLSCEQNLNHDAMYWYRQDPGQGLRLIYYSQIVNDFQKGDIAEGYSVSREKKESFPLTVTSAQKNPTAFYLCASTSLGVPGQMIQYFGAGTRLSVL.

The rearrangement links TRBV28 to TRBJ1-4; D is undetermined. Germline V gene lookup returns CDR1 MDHEN and CDR2 SYDVKM. V gave up 6 bases and J gave up 7 bases, with 18 bases separating them. The CDR3 consists of 15 residues. CDR3 sequence reads: CASRHRDGLTEKLFF. CDR3 DNA: TGTGCCAGCAGACACCGGGATGGTCTGACTGAAAAACTGTTTTTT.

A single count supports this clone. V is TRBV6-5 and J is TRBJ1-6, with D unclear. This CDR3 has 15 amino acids. Germline-derived CDR1 and CDR2 are MNHEY and SVGAGI. Between the trimmed V and J ends, which lost 1 base and 4 bases, there was a span of 8 bases. The CDR3 DNA reads as TGTGCCAGCAGTTACTATCCGAGATATAATTCACCCCTCCACTTT. Translation: CASSYYPRYNSPLHF.

The chain carries TRBV5-5 and TRBJ2-3, with 9 nucleotides matching TRBD2. Trimming took 5 bases from V and 0 from J; bases not matched to a gene: 7. The CDR3 contains 16 residues. CDR1 SGHKS and CDR2 YYEKEE come from the germline V gene (reference sequence). CDR3 coding DNA: TGTGCCAGCAGTAGCCGACTAGCGGTGAGCACAGATACGCAGTATTTT. It yields the protein CASSSRLAVSTDTQYF.

This chain joins TRBV5-4 and TRBJ2-3, with D maybe TRBD1 (5 bases). V lost 5 bases, J lost 3 bases, and 7 bases lay in between. CDR3 size: 12 residues. Germline values: CDR1 SGHNT, CDR2 YYREEE (reference sequence). CDR3 sequence (DNA): TGTGCCAGCAGTGGGGCAACAGATACGCAGTATTTT. Its protein is CASSGATDTQYF. Looking up the rest from reference TRBV5-4 and TRBJ2-3 gives the full variable domain: ETGVTQSPTHLIKTRGQQVTLRCSSQSGHNTVSWYQQALGQGPQFIFQYYREEENGRGNFPPRFSGLQFPNYSSELNVNALELDDSALYLCASSGATDTQYFGPGTRLTVL.

The table lists this clone with a count of one. This rearrangement joins TRBV11-2 to TRBJ1-6; D may be TRBD1 (5 bases). The CDR3 contains 16 residues. The germline V gene has CDR1 SGHAT and CDR2 FQNNGV. V was clipped by 5 bases and J by 7 bases, with 18 bases between them. The CDR3, as DNA: TGTGCCAGCAGCCCACCAGGGCCGGTCACCAATTCACCCCTCCACTTT. This encodes CASSPPGPVTNSPLHF.

The V and J genes are TRBV12-1 and TRBJ2-5; the table's TRBD2 call for D was not verified on the DNA. TRBV12-1 is noted as a pseudogene. The CDR3 consists of 14 residues. The DNA for the CDR3 is TGTGCCAGCAGCTTCTACGGTGAAAAAGAGACCCAGTACTTC. It is translated as CASSFYGEKETQYF.

This clone was found once. The J gene is TRBJ2-5, the V gene TRBV5-1; D may be TRBD2 (7 bases). The CDR3 is 14 amino acids. The V and J ends lost 0 bases and 3 bases respectively, with 9 bases between them. In germline, CDR1 is SGHRS, CDR2 YFSETQ. CDR3 DNA: TGCGCCAGCAGCTTGGTAGGGGGGGAAGAGACCCAGTACTTC. Translating it yields CASSLVGGEETQYF.

The chain is built from TRBV7-9 and TRBJ2-7; D may be TRBD2 (6 bases). V lost 5 bases to trimming and J lost 5 bases, with 10 bases between them. The CDR3 length is 12 residues. CDR1 is SEHNR and CDR2 is FQNEAQ in the germline V gene (reference sequence). DNA for the CDR3: TGTGCCAGCAGCCCGGACTACCACGAGCAGTACTTC. Its translation: CASSPDYHEQYF.

The chain has TRBV18 and TRBJ1-2; D is undetermined. The V end lost 4 bases, the J end lost 4 bases, and 10 bases lay between the germline ends. The CDR3 has 13 residues. Germline CDR1 reads KGHSH; CDR2 reads LQKENI. In DNA, the CDR3 is TGTGCCAGCTCACTCACAGAAACCTATGGCTACACCTTC. Its translation: CASSLTETYGYTF. Filled out from reference TRBV18 and TRBJ1-2, the complete variable domain reads NAGVMQNPRHLVRRRGQEARLRCSPMKGHSHVYWYRQLPEEGLKFMVYLQKENIIDESGMPKERFSAEFPKEGPSILRIQQVVRGDSAAYFCASSLTETYGYTFGSGTRLTVV.

This sequence joins TRBV5-4 and TRBJ2-7, with a possible D match to TRBD1 (6 bases). Trimming left V 3 bases short and J 4 bases short, with 14 bases between. The CDR3 is 14 amino acids. CDR1 is SGHNT, CDR2 YYREEE, per germline (reference sequence). CDR3 residues: CASSYQGLKYEQYF. In DNA form, the CDR3 reads TGTGCCAGCAGCTACCAGGGGCTTAAGTACGAGCAGTACTTC.

The V and J genes are TRBV5-1 and TRBJ2-5; TRBD2 agrees at 15 bases. The V gene end was trimmed by 4 bases and the J gene end by 5 bases; junction bases not matched to a gene: 9. Germline assignment: CDR1 SGHRS and CDR2 YFSETQ. This CDR3 is 17 amino acids long. For the CDR3, the DNA is TGCGCCAGCAGCCCCTTCCCGGGACTAGCGGGAGGTGAGACCCAGTACTTC. This gives the protein CASSPFPGLAGGETQYF.